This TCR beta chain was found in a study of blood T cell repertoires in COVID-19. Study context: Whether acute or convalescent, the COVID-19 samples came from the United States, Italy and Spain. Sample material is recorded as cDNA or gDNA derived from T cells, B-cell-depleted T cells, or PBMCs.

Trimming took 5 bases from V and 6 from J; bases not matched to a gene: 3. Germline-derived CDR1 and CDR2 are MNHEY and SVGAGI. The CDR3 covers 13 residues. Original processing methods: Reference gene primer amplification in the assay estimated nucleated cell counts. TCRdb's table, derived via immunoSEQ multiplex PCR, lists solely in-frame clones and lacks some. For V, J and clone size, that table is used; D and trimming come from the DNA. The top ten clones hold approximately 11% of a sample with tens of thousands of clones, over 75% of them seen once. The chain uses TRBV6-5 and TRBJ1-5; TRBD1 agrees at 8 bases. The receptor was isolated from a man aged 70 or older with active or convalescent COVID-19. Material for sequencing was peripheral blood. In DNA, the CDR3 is TGTGCCAGCAGTCGGACAGGGAGTCAGCCCCAGCATTTT. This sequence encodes CASSRTGSQPQHF.